A selection of T cell receptor beta chains follows, all from one sample in a study of response to subunit inactivated influenza vaccine. TCRdb redid the calling of the RT-PCR reads with MiXCR, one entry per CDR3 protein. This table has 530,000 or so distinct CDR3 sequences, about 15% appearing once. Sequenced here: PBMCs from blood, sampled roughly 13 days after vaccination. The receptors were sampled from a man aged 50 to 60 who received an inactivated influenza vaccine. Both conserved end residues are part of each CDR3. The D gene is left open where the match is weak. Rows give clone size only sometimes, using once, few, many, or a class for an expanded clone.

TRBV6-1	.	TRBJ1-5	few	TGTGCCAGCAGCGGAGAAACAGGGATGAGGAAGAGTCAGCCCCAGCATTTT	CASSGETGMRKSQPQHF
TRBV12-3/TRBV12-4	.	TRBJ2-3	many	TGTGCCAGCAGTGCGGAGGGGCTTACGCAGTATTTT	CASSAEGLTQYF
TRBV30	.	TRBJ2-3	many	TGTGCCTGGAGTGTCCAGGGAGATACGCAGTATTTT	CAWSVQGDTQYF
TRBV7-2	TRBD1	TRBJ2-2	.	TGTGCCAGCAGCCCGGACAGGGGAAGCGGGGAGCTGTTTTTT	CASSPDRGSGELFF
TRBV20-1	TRBD2	TRBJ2-1	.	TGCTGTGCTAGAGGGCCGCCGGGACTAGCGGGGACAAATGAGCAGTTCTTC	CCARGPPGLAGTNEQFF
TRBV28	.	TRBJ2-3	few	TGTGCCAGCACCCCCGGGATACAAAGCACAGATACGCAGTATTTT	CASTPGIQSTDTQYF
TRBV5-1	.	TRBJ2-7	few	TGCGCCAGCAGCCAAACAGGGCCACCCTACGAGCAGTACTTC	CASSQTGPPYEQYF
TRBV6-1	.	TRBJ1-2	.	TGTGCCAGCAGTGACGACAGCCGCTATGGCTACACCTTC	CASSDDSRYGYTF
TRBV5-8	.	TRBJ2-5	.	TGTGCCAGCACCTTCGGGATGCGGAACCAAGAGACCCAGTACTTC	CASTFGMRNQETQYF
TRBV7-9	TRBD2	TRBJ2-5	.	TGTGCCAGCAGCTTAGGACTAGCTGAGGGGACCCAGTACTTC	CASSLGLAEGTQYF
TRBV7-2	.	TRBJ2-7	few	TGTGCCAGCAGTCGGGCCGACAACTACGAGCAGTACTTC	CASSRADNYEQYF
TRBV27	TRBD1	TRBJ2-7	few	TGTGCCAGCAGTTTATCGGGGACAGCCCAAGGGAACGAGCAGTACTTC	CASSLSGTAQGNEQYF
TRBV10-3	TRBD1	TRBJ2-7	few	TGTGCCATCAGGAGGACAGGGATGGACGAGCAGTACTTC	CAIRRTGMDEQYF
TRBV4-3	.	TRBJ2-3	few	TGCGCCAGCAGCCAAGATCTACCGGGTTCTAGCACAGATACGCAGTATTTT	CASSQDLPGSSTDTQYF
TRBV6-2/TRBV6-3	TRBD2	TRBJ2-1	few	TGTGCCAGCAGCCCCGGACTAGCGGGAGGGCCCCATGAGCAGTTCTTC	CASSPGLAGGPHEQFF
TRBV6-2/TRBV6-3	.	TRBJ1-1	once	TGTGCCAGCAGTTACGCCGGAGGCACTGAAGCTTTCTTT	CASSYAGGTEAFF
TRBV2	.	TRBJ2-7	.	TGTGCCAGCAGTGGTCGGTTACAGGTCTTGTCCTACGAGCAGTACTTC	CASSGRLQVLSYEQYF
TRBV12-3/TRBV12-4	.	TRBJ2-1	few	TGTGCCAGCAGCCCGCCGGAACGCTCCTACAATGAGCAGTTCTTC	CASSPPERSYNEQFF
TRBV10-2	.	TRBJ1-1	few	TGCGCCAGCAGTGAGTCGCGAAGTGAAGCTTTCTTT	CASSESRSEAFF
TRBV6-2/TRBV6-3	.	TRBJ1-5	few	TGTGCCAGCAGTTACTTGCTCGCCCGGCGCAATCAGCCCCAGCATTTT	CASSYLLARRNQPQHF
TRBV29-1	TRBD2	TRBJ2-3	few	TGCAGCGTCCCTAGCGGGTCGTTCACAGATACGCAGTATTTT	CSVPSGSFTDTQYF
TRBV6-1	TRBD2	TRBJ2-1	many	TGTGCCAGCAGCAATAGCGGGGGCCAGATCAATGAGCAGTTCTTC	CASSNSGGQINEQFF